The 26 T cell receptor beta chains in this list originate from one sample, sequenced in a study of identifying expanded T cells in peripheral blood. This table comes from immunoSEQ multiplex PCR, and its TCRdb copy is limited to in-frame clones, with some not included. The table records 100,000 to 150,000 clones, approximately 86% of them present only once. What was sequenced was blood. Source of these receptors: a person aged 18 to 70 in good health.

The gene calls are TRBV9 and TRBJ1-3; the D is unclear. Trimming took 0 bases from V and 0 from J, leaving 10 bases between them. Germline CDR1 reads SGDLS; CDR2 reads YYNGEE. The CDR3 has 16 amino acids. CDR3 sequence reads: CASSVDSAGSGNTIYF. The CDR3 DNA sequence: TGTGCCAGCAGCGTAGATTCCGCTGGCTCTGGAAACACCATATATTTT.

J is TRBJ2-5 and V is TRBV18, with D unresolved. This CDR3 spans 14 amino acids. V was pared by 3 bases and J by 4 bases, with 12 bases between. Germline loops: CDR1 KGHSH, CDR2 LQKENI. CDR3 in DNA: TGTGCCAGCTCACCGAACCAGCCCCCAGAGACCCAGTACTTC. Translating gives CASSPNQPPETQYF. The full variable domain, in which reference TRBV18 and TRBJ2-5 provide the parts outside the CDR3, is NAGVMQNPRHLVRRRGQEARLRCSPMKGHSHVYWYRQLPEEGLKFMVYLQKENIIDESGMPKERFSAEFPKEGPSILRIQQVVRGDSAAYFCASSPNQPPETQYFGPGTRLLVL.

This clone was detected once. The chain is built from TRBV11-1 and TRBJ2-1; either TRBD1 or TRBD2 may fit D (5 bases each). The ends were cut back, 5 bases at V and 6 bases at J, with 17 bases in the middle. Looked up from germline, CDR1 is SGHAT and CDR2 is FQDESV (reference sequence). This CDR3 contains 15 residues. CDR3 nucleotide sequence: TGTGCCAGCAGCCAAACTGCAGACGGGGCCAATGAGCAGTTCTTC. Protein sequence: CASSQTADGANEQFF.

The chain carries TRBV4-2 and TRBJ1-6, with 9 bases fitting TRBD1. Germline assignment: CDR1 LGHNA and CDR2 YNFKEQ. The CDR3 is made up of 16 amino acids. V dropped 0 bases and J dropped 5; count of bases not matched to a gene: 2. In nucleotides, the CDR3 is TGTGCCAGCAGCCAAGAGGGACAGGGAAATAATTCACCCCTCCACTTT. Amino acid sequence: CASSQEGQGNNSPLHF.

The chain has TRBV30 and TRBJ1-1; tentatively, D is TRBD1 (6 bases). With 2 bases removed from V and 5 bases from J, the gap between germline ends came to 15 bases. The CDR3 is 14 residues long. The germline CDR1 and CDR2 sequences are GTSNPN and SVGIG (reference sequence). The CDR3 bases are TGTGCCTGGAGTCCACCACAGGGTTGGACTGAAGCTTTCTTT. This translates into CAWSPPQGWTEAFF.

The chain recombines TRBV5-1 with TRBJ2-3; TRBD2 aligns across 12 bases. The germline V gene encodes CDR1 SGHRS and CDR2 YFSETQ. The length of the CDR3 is 16 residues. Trimming at V came to 1 base and at J to 7 bases, leaving 7 bases not matched to a gene. The chain's CDR3 is CASSLSLAGGPYTQYF. The CDR3 DNA sequence: TGCGCCAGCAGCTTGTCGCTAGCGGGAGGGCCATATACGCAGTATTTT.

The genes are TRBV10-3 and TRBJ2-7; D uncertain. This CDR3 has 14 residues. V dropped 2 bases and J dropped 2 bases, with 10 bases sitting between them. CDR1 and CDR2 from the germline V gene are ENHRY and SYGVKD. The CDR3 DNA is TGTGCCATCAGTGAGGACCGCAGGCCCTACGAGCAGTACTTC. This encodes CAISEDRRPYEQYF.

The chain couples TRBV27 to TRBJ2-5; D might be TRBD2 (6 bases). V was pared by 2 bases and J by 5 bases, with 15 bases between. CDR1 and CDR2 from the germline V gene are MNHEY and SMNVEV (reference sequence). The CDR3 has 15 residues. The CDR3 DNA sequence: TGTGCCAGCAGTTTAGAGGGAGGTGGTTTCGAGACCCAGTACTTC. Protein: CASSLEGGGFETQYF.

This clone was counted a few times. This chain connects TRBV30 to TRBJ1-1; 10 nucleotides line up with TRBD1. J gave up 7 bases and V 4 bases, and 3 bases lay outside the gene matches. The germline gives CDR1 GTSNPN, CDR2 SVGIG (reference sequence). The CDR3 has 12 amino acids. The CDR3, as DNA: TGTGCCTGGACGGGACAGGGGTTTGAAGCTTTCTTT. This gives the protein CAWTGQGFEAFF.

The V call is TRBV11-3, the J call TRBJ2-1; unclear D gene. With 2 bases removed from V and 0 bases from J, the gap between germline ends came to 2 bases. Germline assignment: CDR1 SGHNT and CDR2 YENEEA. This CDR3 comprises 13 residues. CDR3 coding DNA: TGTGCCAGCAGCTTAAACTCCTACAATGAGCAGTTCTTC. Encoded protein: CASSLNSYNEQFF.

This rearrangement joins TRBV15 to TRBJ2-1; D might be TRBD1 or TRBD2, each matching 5 bases. V lost 5 bases to trimming and J lost 0 bases, with 14 bases between them. The CDR3 has 16 amino acids. Germline CDR1 reads LNHNV; CDR2 reads YYDKDF (reference sequence). Here the CDR3 reads CATSENPGTSYNEQFF. CDR3 coding DNA: TGTGCCACCAGCGAAAACCCCGGGACCTCCTACAATGAGCAGTTCTTC.

The sample holds a few counts of this clone. V is TRBV7-8 and J is TRBJ1-2; D might be TRBD1 (5 bases). Trimming cost V 0 bases and J 8 bases, with 16 bases left between them. CDR3 length: 15 amino acids. The germline CDR1 and CDR2 sequences are SGHVS and FQNEAQ. CDR3 loop: CASSLAAPSGDGYTF. CDR3 sequence (DNA): TGTGCCAGCAGCTTAGCGGCTCCGTCGGGGGACGGCTACACCTTC.

The rearrangement joins TRBV5-1 to TRBJ1-2; 9 bases map to TRBD1. CDR1 and CDR2 from the germline V gene are SGHRS and YFSETQ. V lost 0 bases to trimming and J lost 4 bases; unmatched junction nucleotides: 7. The CDR3 spans 16 residues. CDR3 nucleotide sequence: TGCGCCAGCAGCTTGGACGGGACAGGGATCATCTATGGCTACACCTTC. It translates to CASSLDGTGIIYGYTF.

V gene TRBV11-2 combines with J gene TRBJ2-5; 7 bases map to TRBD2. This CDR3 has 12 residues. Losses at the gene ends were 7 bases for V and 5 bases for J; bases not matched to a gene: 4. From germline, CDR1 is SGHAT and CDR2 FQNNGV. The CDR3 reads CASNPGGETQYF. The CDR3 DNA follows: TGTGCCAGCAACCCCGGGGGGGAGACCCAGTACTTC.

There are a few counts of this clone. The CDR3, as DNA: TGTGCCAGCAGCCAAGATTCCCTAGCGGGGGGGGCTAGCGGGGAGCTGTTTTTT. Translated, it gives CASSQDSLAGGASGELFF. The rearrangement joins TRBV4-2 to TRBJ2-2; 12 bases line up with TRBD2. CDR1 is LGHNA, CDR2 YNFKEQ, per germline. CDR3 length: 18 residues. J gave up 7 bases and V 0 bases, and 9 bases lay outside the gene matches.

J is TRBJ2-7 and V is TRBV18; D is tentatively TRBD1 or TRBD2 (6 bases each). V was pared by 6 bases and J by 0 bases, with 15 bases between. The CDR3 spans 15 residues. CDR1 and CDR2 (germline): KGHSH, LQKENI. The CDR3 bases are TGTGCCAGCTCGCCAGGGGACTTCTCCTCCTACGAGCAGTACTTC. This codes for CASSPGDFSSYEQYF.

The rearrangement joins TRBV4-1 to TRBJ1-5, with no clear D. Germline V gene data show CDR1 as MGHRA and CDR2 as YSYEKL. The CDR3 length is 15 residues. The V end was cut by 5 bases, the J end by 0 bases, with 11 bases between. CDR3 DNA sequence: TGCGCCAGCAGCAGGACGGAAAATAGCAATCAGCCCCAGCATTTT. This gives the protein CASSRTENSNQPQHF.

The rearrangement joins TRBV7-3 to TRBJ2-3, with 9 bases fitting TRBD2. The V gene's germline CDR1 is SGHTA and CDR2 FQGTGA. V lost 5 bases to trimming and J lost 2 bases; unmatched junction nucleotides: 11. This CDR3 comprises 17 residues. The CDR3 DNA is TGTGCCAGCAGCCAGAAGGAGCGGGGGGACCCCACAGATACGCAGTATTTT. Its protein product is CASSQKERGDPTDTQYF. Based on the CDR3 plus reference TRBV7-3 and TRBJ2-3, the full variable domain is GAGVSQTPSNKVTEKGKYVELRCDPISGHTALYWYRQSLGQGPEFLIYFQGTGAADDSGLPNDRFFAVRPEGSVSTLKIQRTERGDSAVYLCASSQKERGDPTDTQYFGPGTRLTVL.

V and J are TRBV2 and TRBJ1-2; 7 bases line up with TRBD1. The CDR3 is 14 amino acids. V shed 4 bases and J 0 bases; nucleotides not matched to a gene: 2. The germline CDR1 and CDR2 sequences are SNHLY and FYNNEI. CDR3: CASSGDRPNYGYTF. CDR3 nucleotide sequence: TGTGCCAGCAGTGGGGACAGACCTAACTATGGCTACACCTTC.

The chain links TRBV30 to TRBJ1-1, with D tentatively TRBD1 (5 bases). V lost 3 bases and J lost 2, with 13 bases in between. From germline, CDR1 is GTSNPN and CDR2 SVGIG (reference sequence). CDR3 length: 14 residues. In nucleotides, the CDR3 is TGTGCCTGGAGCCGGGACCTGCTTAACACTGAAGCTTTCTTT. Its protein product is CAWSRDLLNTEAFF.

Here the CDR3 DNA reads TGTGCCACCAGCAGAGTTAGGGGGTACGAGCAGTACTTC. It is translated as CATSRVRGYEQYF. This chain uses TRBV15 with TRBJ2-7; D possibly corresponds to TRBD1 (6 bases). Trimming took off 1 base at V and 4 bases at J, with 8 bases between the two ends. The CDR3 length is 13 residues. Germline CDR1 is LNHNV and CDR2 is YYDKDF (reference sequence).

The V call is TRBV10-3, the J call TRBJ1-1, with D tentatively TRBD1 (5 bases). The CDR3 is 14 amino acids. Looked up from germline, CDR1 is ENHRY and CDR2 is SYGVKD. V was pared by 4 bases and J by 0 bases, with 9 bases between. The CDR3 coding sequence is TGTGCCATCAGTGTTAAGGGGATGAACACTGAAGCTTTCTTT. It encodes CAISVKGMNTEAFF.

The chain combines TRBV6-6 with TRBJ2-7; TRBD1 matches 12 bases. The trim removed 10 bases at V and 3 bases at J, leaving 10 bases unmatched. Germline V CDR1 and CDR2: MNHNY, SVGAGI (reference sequence). The CDR3 has 15 residues. The CDR3 DNA is TGTGCCATCAACCCCGGGACAGGGGGCGGCTACGAGCAGTACTTC. It specifies CAINPGTGGGYEQYF.

This clone appeared a single time. V is TRBV9 and J is TRBJ1-1; 8 bases match TRBD1. CDR3 length equals 14 residues. Germline V gives CDR1 SGDLS, CDR2 YYNGEE. V gave up 7 bases and J gave up 5 bases; unmatched junction bases: 10. The DNA of the CDR3 is TGTGCCAGCGTACCCACAGGGGGGGGAACTGAAGCTTTCTTT. Amino acid sequence: CASVPTGGGTEAFF.

The chain employs TRBV5-6 and TRBJ1-2, with no clear D. The CDR3 contains 14 residues. From germline, CDR1 is SGHDT and CDR2 YYEEEE. The ends were cut back, 5 bases at V and 2 bases at J, with 13 bases in the middle. This chain's CDR3 is CASSAPGRNYGYTF. In DNA, the CDR3 is TGTGCCAGCAGTGCACCGGGCCGGAACTATGGCTACACCTTC.

In this sample, this clone turned up once. The V gene is TRBV19, the J gene TRBJ1-1; D call uncertain. Trimming took off 6 bases at V and 8 bases at J, with 13 bases between the two ends. This CDR3 has 12 residues. Germline CDR1 reads LNHDA; CDR2 reads SQIVND (reference sequence). The CDR3 loop is CASRPGRFEAFF. For the CDR3, the DNA is TGTGCCAGTAGGCCCGGCCGGTTCGAAGCTTTCTTT.